This T cell receptor beta chain emerged from a study of early stage breast cancer tumors. Assay used: immunoSEQ multiplex PCR; TCRdb lists only in-frame clones, some missing. The table lists about 21,000 clones, about 78% of them singletons, with about a quarter in the top ten. This clone has a single count. Its antigen is unidentified. Overall study findings and caveats: Bulk DNA sequencing of unsorted cells missed chain pairing and markers.

Germline V gene sequence: CDR1 SGDLS, CDR2 YYNGEE. V was pared by 3 bases and J by 5 bases, with 8 bases of the junction left unmatched. This CDR3 region has 15 residues. This TCR was sampled from a person between 60 and 69 years old with breast cancer. The chain employs TRBV9 and TRBJ2-5; the match to TRBD1 covers 9 bases. Source material: blood. DNA of the CDR3: TGTGCCAGCAGCGATCGGACAGGGGTGGGGGAGACCCAGTACTTC. Translated, it gives CASSDRTGVGETQYF.